One and the same sample provided the 5 T cell receptor beta chains below, sequenced in a study of response to subunit inactivated influenza vaccine. TCRdb fed the RT-PCR reads into MiXCR, producing one record per CDR3 protein. There are more than 200,000 distinct CDR3 sequences in the sample; 9% to 15% occur only once, and about 7.8% lies in the top ten. The sample consisted of non-naive T cells sorted from PBMCs, taken approximately 15 days before vaccination. The receptors shown here come from a man aged 45-65 years who received an inactivated influenza vaccine.

The chain is built from TRBV11-2 and TRBJ2-1; 9 nucleotides align to TRBD2. Germline CDR1 SGHAT, CDR2 FQNNGV. The CDR3 is 17 residues long. V trimming: 0 bases; J trimming: 12 bases; junction bases outside the gene matches: 15. The CDR3 nucleotides read TGTGCCAGCAGCTTAGATAGGTGGGCTAGCGGGGACCGAGGGCAGTTCTTC. As protein: CASSLDRWASGDRGQFF.

This chain links TRBV5-1 with TRBJ2-3; no clear D gene. The V gene's germline CDR1 is SGHRS and CDR2 YFSETQ. V was cut by 7 bases and J by 1 base, with 7 bases left in between. This CDR3 region has 12 residues. For the CDR3, the DNA is TGCGCCAGCCGCCGGGGCACAGATACGCAGTATTTT. Translation: CASRRGTDTQYF.

This clonotype was counted at least ten times. The chain carries TRBV29-1 and TRBJ1-1; D call uncertain. V was trimmed by 7 bases and J by 5 bases, leaving 17 bases between them. Per the germline V gene, CDR1 is SQVTM and CDR2 is ANQGSEA. The CDR3 runs to 13 residues. The CDR3 protein is CSGGGMSGTEAFF. CDR3 nucleotides: TGCAGCGGTGGAGGAATGTCGGGTACTGAAGCTTTCTTT.

At least ten counts were recorded for this clonotype. V and J are TRBV18 and TRBJ2-5; D call uncertain. CDR1 and CDR2 (germline): KGHSH, LQKENI. The CDR3 is made up of 13 amino acids. Trimming pared 1 base from V and 2 bases from J, leaving 5 bases between. For the CDR3, the DNA is TGTGCCAGCTCACCACAACAGCAAGAGACCCAGTACTTC. Translating it yields CASSPQQQETQYF.

This chain uses TRBV28 with TRBJ2-5, with D possibly TRBD1 on 5 matching bases. CDR1 is MDHEN, CDR2 SYDVKM, per germline. The V gene lost 3 bases and the J gene lost 1 base, with 9 bases spanning the gap. The CDR3 extends over 14 amino acids. CDR3 nucleotides: TGTGCCAGCAGTTTTGTGGGGCCCCAAGAGACCCAGTACTTC. This translates into CASSFVGPQETQYF.